The 21 T cell receptor beta chains below all came from one sample that was sequenced in a study of neurological immune-mediated disorders. TCRdb processed the 5' RACE reads anew with MiXCR; each CDR3 protein has one entry. The sample includes approximately 40,000 distinct CDR3 sequences, 14% seen only once; the top ten take 3% to 4.5%. The specimen sequenced was CD4+ T cells from blood. These receptors all stem from a woman in her fifties or sixties with HTLV-1-associated myelopathy (HAM/TSP).

This clonotype was counted at least ten times. The J gene is TRBJ2-3, the V gene TRBV29-1; no definite D call. V lost 7 bases and J 1 base, leaving 9 bases between the germline ends. Germline lookup yields CDR1 SQVTM and CDR2 ANQGSEA. CDR3 size: 12 residues. In nucleotides, the CDR3 is TGCAGCGCCAGGACGGGCACAGATACGCAGTATTTT. This gives the protein CSARTGTDTQYF.

Many counts were recorded for this clonotype. The gene calls are TRBV27 and TRBJ1-5; D remains ambiguous. CDR1 is MNHEY, CDR2 SMNVEV, per germline (reference sequence). The CDR3 extends over 14 amino acids. V gave up 8 bases and J gave up 5 bases, with 16 bases separating them. CDR3 DNA: TGTGCCAGCTCATACAGCGGACCAGATCAGCCCCAGCATTTT. This translates into CASSYSGPDQPQHF.

This clonotype was seen at least ten times. The chain joins TRBV27 to TRBJ1-2, with a weak D call TRBD1 (6 bases). CDR3 length equals 14 residues. In germline, CDR1 is MNHEY, CDR2 SMNVEV (reference sequence). V lost 0 bases and J lost 4, with 9 bases in between. The CDR3 spells CASSLSGGFYGYTF. The DNA of the CDR3 is TGTGCCAGCAGTTTATCAGGGGGGTTCTATGGCTACACCTTC.

In its sample, this clonotype was seen many times. The chain links TRBV20-1 to TRBJ2-2, with 10 bases fitting TRBD2. The CDR3 length is 17 residues. Germline V gene lookup returns CDR1 DFQATT and CDR2 SNEGSKA (reference sequence). The trim removed 6 bases at V and 3 bases at J, leaving 13 bases unmatched. CDR3: CSARREAGGLDTGELFF. The CDR3 DNA follows: TGCAGTGCCCGGAGGGAAGCGGGGGGGCTGGACACCGGGGAGCTGTTTTTT.

This clonotype was detected ten times or more. The chain uses TRBV18 and TRBJ1-2; 10 bases match TRBD1. CDR3 size: 15 residues. Germline CDR1 is KGHSH and CDR2 is LQKENI. Unmatched junction bases numbered 10, after V lost 4 bases and J lost 8 bases. The CDR3 here is CASSRLGQGLEGYTF. The CDR3 DNA reads TGTGCCAGCTCACGACTGGGACAGGGGCTGGAAGGCTACACCTTC.

This clonotype showed up many times. The CDR3 nucleotides are TGTGCCAGCTCACCACGTACAGGGTATCGAGAGACCCAGTACTTC. Its translation: CASSPRTGYRETQYF. The chain employs TRBV18 and TRBJ2-5; possibly TRBD1 for D (6 bases). Germline V gene lookup returns CDR1 KGHSH and CDR2 LQKENI. The V and J ends lost 1 base and 4 bases respectively, with 13 bases between them. CDR3 size: 15 residues.

This clonotype has at least ten counts. This rearrangement joins TRBV6-1 to TRBJ1-2; tentative D call: TRBD1 (5 bases). The V end was cut by 2 bases, the J end by 1 base, with 26 bases between. The length of the CDR3 is 20 residues. Germline V gene sequence: CDR1 MNHNS, CDR2 SASEGT. The CDR3: CASSENVLGRARTHNYGYTF. The CDR3 region has the DNA TGTGCCAGCAGTGAAAACGTCTTGGGCAGGGCTCGGACCCATAACTATGGCTACACCTTC.

In this sample, this clonotype turned up many times. V and J are TRBV5-1 and TRBJ1-1; D is perhaps TRBD1 (6 bases). CDR3 length: 14 residues. Trimming took off 1 base at V and 1 base at J, with 8 bases between the two ends. Per the germline V gene, CDR1 is SGHRS and CDR2 is YFSETQ. The CDR3: CASSLTGPNTEAFF. The CDR3 nucleotides are TGCGCCAGCAGCTTGACAGGGCCGAACACTGAAGCTTTCTTT.

In this sample, this clonotype turned up a few times. This sequence joins TRBV24-1 and TRBJ2-3, with D hard to call. Trimming stripped 2 bases from V and 1 base from J, with 9 bases between. The CDR3 totals 15 residues. The germline V gene has CDR1 KGHDR and CDR2 SFDVKD. The CDR3: CATSDSTRRTDTQYF. The CDR3 bases are TGTGCCACCAGTGATTCAACCCGCCGCACAGATACGCAGTATTTT.

This clonotype was counted at least ten times. The chain joins TRBV5-1 to TRBJ1-4, with 7 bases that match TRBD1. The CDR3 runs 15 residues. J was trimmed by 8 bases and V by 0 bases; bases with no gene match: 7. Germline V gene sequence: CDR1 SGHRS, CDR2 YFSETQ. In DNA, the CDR3 is TGCGCCAGCAGCTTGGATAGGGGGCCAGGGGAAAAACTGTTTTTT. This codes for CASSLDRGPGEKLFF. Full variable domain (rest looked up from reference TRBV5-1 and TRBJ1-4): KAGVTQTPRYLIKTRGQQVTLSCSPISGHRSVSWYQQTPGQGLQFLFEYFSETQRNKGNFPGRFSGRQFSNSRSEMNVSTLELGDSALYLCASSLDRGPGEKLFFGSGTQLSVL.

Many counts were recorded for this clonotype. J is TRBJ2-7 and V is TRBV12-3 or TRBV12-4, with 8 bases fitting TRBD1. Germline trimming cut 1 base from V and 3 bases from J; bases unmatched to any gene: 5. This CDR3 is 15 amino acids long. CDR3 nucleotides: TGTGCCAGCAGTTTAGGTGGCAGGGGGCTCTACGAGCAGTACTTC. Translated, it gives CASSLGGRGLYEQYF.

This clonotype showed up many times. The rearrangement links TRBV2 to TRBJ1-2, with a tentative D call TRBD1 (5 bases). CDR3 size: 13 residues. V lost 1 base to trimming and J lost 7 bases, with 10 bases between them. The germline CDR1 and CDR2 sequences are SNHLY and FYNNEI. The CDR3 reads CASSEEDIFGYTF. CDR3 DNA: TGTGCCAGCAGTGAAGAGGACATATTTGGCTACACCTTC.

There are many counts of this clonotype. The V and J genes are TRBV4-1 and TRBJ2-5; 7 nucleotides agree with TRBD2. Germline trimming cut 4 bases from V and 5 bases from J; bases unmatched to any gene: 4. This CDR3 comprises 13 residues. Germline CDR1 MGHRA, CDR2 YSYEKL. The DNA of the CDR3 is TGCGCCAGCAGCCCTTGGCGGGGGGAGACCCAGTACTTC. It encodes CASSPWRGETQYF.

This clonotype was counted at least ten times. The chain couples TRBV11-1 to TRBJ2-6; D may be TRBD1 (6 bases). The V end was cut by 5 bases, the J end by 4 bases, with 15 bases between. Germline V lookup: CDR1 SGHAT, CDR2 FQDESV (reference sequence). The CDR3 covers 16 residues. The CDR3, as DNA: TGTGCCAGCAGCCACGGACAGTTTAAGGGGGCCAACGTCCTGACTTTC. Amino acids: CASSHGQFKGANVLTF.

This clonotype has ten or more counts. The V and J genes are TRBV20-1 and TRBJ2-2; 15 bases fit TRBD2. Germline V gives CDR1 DFQATT, CDR2 SNEGSKA (reference sequence). This CDR3 contains 15 residues. V gave up 5 bases and J gave up 6 bases; unmatched junction bases: 4. CDR3 residues: CSARGTSGGSGELFF. CDR3 nucleotide sequence: TGCAGTGCTCGTGGGACTAGCGGGGGGTCCGGGGAGCTGTTTTTT.

In its sample, this clonotype was seen many times. The chain is built from TRBV29-1 and TRBJ2-1; no clear D. The CDR3 extends over 15 amino acids. Between the trimmed V and J ends, which lost 4 bases and 4 bases, there was a span of 17 bases. Germline loops: CDR1 SQVTM, CDR2 ANQGSEA. The CDR3 reads CSVVRHPELYNEQFF. The CDR3 region has the DNA TGCAGCGTTGTAAGACACCCGGAATTATACAATGAGCAGTTCTTC.

In its sample, this clonotype was seen many times. The chain uses TRBV15 and TRBJ2-7; 9 positions agree with TRBD1. Germline V gene data show CDR1 as LNHNV and CDR2 as YYDKDF (reference sequence). Germline trimming cut 0 bases from V and 5 bases from J; bases unmatched to any gene: 20. This CDR3 is 20 amino acids long. This CDR3 is CATSRDRTIGQGIGTNEQYF. The CDR3 DNA reads as TGTGCCACCAGCAGAGATCGAACAATCGGACAGGGGATCGGTACGAACGAGCAGTACTTC. Filled out from reference TRBV15 and TRBJ2-7, the complete variable domain reads DAMVIQNPRYQVTQFGKPVTLSCSQTLNHNVMYWYQQKSSQAPKLLFHYYDKDFNNEADTPDNFQSRRPNTSFCFLDIRSPGLGDTAMYLCATSRDRTIGQGIGTNEQYFGPGTRLTVT.

This clonotype was seen repeatedly, ten times or more. This chain joins TRBV11-2 and TRBJ2-1, with D possibly TRBD1 on 6 matching bases. V lost 0 bases and J lost 3, with 15 bases in between. Germline values: CDR1 SGHAT, CDR2 FQNNGV. The CDR3 is made up of 17 amino acids. CDR3 amino acids: CASSLEPDSRGYNEQFF. The CDR3 DNA is TGTGCCAGCAGCTTAGAGCCGGACAGTCGAGGCTACAATGAGCAGTTCTTC.

There are many counts of this clonotype. J is TRBJ1-4 and V is TRBV7-9; no reliable D call. The CDR3 has 16 residues. In germline, CDR1 is SEHNR, CDR2 FQNEAQ (reference sequence). V gave up 1 base and J gave up 4 bases, with 13 bases separating them. The CDR3 DNA is TGTGCCAGCAGCTTAGTGACTCCTGATCTTAATGAAAAACTGTTTTTT. Its protein is CASSLVTPDLNEKLFF.

This clonotype was counted at least ten times. This chain links TRBV27 with TRBJ2-3, with TRBD2 identical over 11 bases. Germline V gene lookup returns CDR1 MNHEY and CDR2 SMNVEV (reference sequence). There are 16 residues in the CDR3. After removal of 4 bases from V and 2 bases from J, the junction contained 5 bases not matched to a gene. The CDR3 is CASSSLAGGDTDTQYF. The CDR3 coding sequence is TGTGCCAGCAGTTCGTTAGCGGGGGGGGACACAGATACGCAGTATTTT.

This clonotype has ten or more counts. The chain recombines TRBV6-5 with TRBJ2-4, with D tentatively TRBD1 (5 bases). Germline assignment: CDR1 MNHEY and CDR2 SVGAGI. The CDR3 extends over 14 amino acids. The V and J ends lost 0 bases and 8 bases respectively, with 11 bases between them. CDR3 in amino acids: CASSYSRKGDIQYF. The DNA of the CDR3 is TGTGCCAGCAGTTACTCCCGAAAAGGGGACATTCAGTACTTC.